Each of the 6 T cell receptor beta chains below was sequenced from the same sample in a study of CD8+ T cells in alopecia areata. As the sequencing template, cDNA was produced by extracting RNA and reverse transcribing it. TCRdb's copy holds only in-frame clones and misses some; the assay was immunoSEQ multiplex PCR. The top ten hold roughly a sixth of the sample, which has around 140,000 clones, 49% seen once. This material consisted of CD8+ T cells sorted from blood, taken at week 0. These receptors were taken from a human donor with alopecia areata.

This clone was detected a few times. The chain links TRBV29-1 to TRBJ2-6; D perhaps matches TRBD1 (5 bases). This CDR3 is built from 16 residues. The germline V gene has CDR1 SQVTM and CDR2 ANQGSEA. The germline V and J ends were trimmed by 4 bases and 0 bases, with 13 bases remaining between them. Here the CDR3 reads CSVGRVTISGANVLTF. The CDR3 DNA follows: TGCAGCGTTGGCAGGGTCACAATCTCTGGGGCCAACGTCCTGACTTTC.

In this sample, this clone turned up a few times. The chain recombines TRBV5-6 with TRBJ1-2, with D possibly matching TRBD1 (6 bases). This CDR3 spans 17 amino acids. The ends were cut back, 0 bases at V and 4 bases at J, with 19 bases in the middle. The germline CDR1 and CDR2 sequences are SGHDT and YYEEEE. CDR3 nucleotide sequence: TGTGCCAGCAGCTTGGGCACAGCGGGGGCTATATTCTATGGCTACACCTTC. It yields the protein CASSLGTAGAIFYGYTF.

This clone was found a few times. The rearrangement joins TRBV5-8 to TRBJ2-2, with D possibly being TRBD1 (6 bases). V lost 4 bases and J 4 bases, leaving 14 bases between the germline ends. The CDR3 loop spans 15 amino acids. Germline V gene data show CDR1 as SGHTS and CDR2 as YDEGEE. For the CDR3, the DNA is TGTGCCAGCAGCGCCACAGGGATTGTCACCGGGGAGCTGTTTTTT. Amino acid sequence: CASSATGIVTGELFF.

There are a few counts of this clone. The chain joins TRBV6-6 to TRBJ2-5, with D hard to call. The J call could be wrong; TRBJ2-7 is a better fit for the DNA end. Germline V gene sequence: CDR1 MNHNY, CDR2 SVGAGI (reference sequence). CDR3 size: 14 residues. CDR3 sequence (DNA): TGTGCCAGCAGTTACTCCGGACCCACCTACGAGCAGTACTTC. Translating it yields CASSYSGPTYEQYF.

Regarding this clone: The identical CDR3 is also encoded by other nucleotide sequences in the sample. V is TRBV30 and J is TRBJ2-7; unclear D gene. The CDR3 sequence is 12 residues long. Germline CDR1 GTSNPN, CDR2 SVGIG (reference sequence). V was cut by 0 bases and J by 4 bases, with 7 bases left in between. This CDR3 is CAWSVLSYEQYF. CDR3 DNA sequence: TGTGCCTGGAGTGTGTTGAGTTACGAGCAGTACTTC.

The chain employs TRBV5-6 and TRBJ1-5; D not resolved. Trimming took 2 bases from V and 0 from J, leaving 12 bases between them. This CDR3 comprises 16 residues. Germline V gives CDR1 SGHDT, CDR2 YYEEEE. The DNA for the CDR3 is TGTGCCAGCAGCTTTGGGGAGGAGGGTAGCAATCAGCCCCAGCATTTT. Its protein is CASSFGEEGSNQPQHF.